A selection of T cell receptor beta chains follows, all from one sample in a study of regulatory T cells in long-lasting Graves disease. MiXCR was run by TCRdb on the multiplex PCR reads, yielding one entry per CDR3 protein. The sample shows about 430,000 distinct CDR3 sequences, around 23% of them seen only once. The sample consisted of peripheral blood mononuclear cells (PBMCs), taken when the disease was refractory, from a patient treated with antithyroid drugs. The receptor set was obtained from a female donor with Graves disease. CDR3s include the opening cysteine and the closing phenylalanine or tryptophan. Each record gives: D gene, J gene, clone size, V gene, CDR3 DNA, CDR3 protein. A D gene is named only where the DNA matches it firmly. Size is omitted from some rows. Given values are once, few, many or a class for expanded clones.

d_gene: -; j_gene: TRBJ2-7; abundance: many; v_gene: TRBV20-1; CDR3nt: TGCAGTGCTACCCTCCCCGGGCAGGCGGGGAGCTCCTACGAGCAGTACTTC; CDR3aa: CSATLPGQAGSSYEQYF
d_gene: TRBD2; j_gene: TRBJ2-2; abundance: many; v_gene: TRBV7-8; CDR3nt: TGTGCCAGCACCCAGGGGACTAGCGTTAACACCGGGGAGCTGTTTTTT; CDR3aa: CASTQGTSVNTGELFF
d_gene: -; j_gene: TRBJ2-3; abundance: -; v_gene: TRBV6-2/TRBV6-3; CDR3nt: TGTGCCAGCAGTTTAAGGGGAGCCACAGATACGCAGTATTTT; CDR3aa: CASSLRGATDTQYF
d_gene: -; j_gene: TRBJ2-7; abundance: many; v_gene: TRBV7-9; CDR3nt: TGTGCCAGCAGCTTTGGGGGAGCTCACTACGAGCAGTACTTC; CDR3aa: CASSFGGAHYEQYF
d_gene: TRBD2; j_gene: TRBJ2-1; abundance: -; v_gene: TRBV5-5; CDR3nt: TGTGCCAGCAGCTTGGCAATAGCGGGAGGCCGGGGGGACAATGAGCAGTTCTTC; CDR3aa: CASSLAIAGGRGDNEQFF
d_gene: -; j_gene: TRBJ2-5; abundance: once; v_gene: TRBV29-1; CDR3nt: TGCAGCGCAGGTTTTCGGGGGTTTGACCAGGAGACCCAGTACTTC; CDR3aa: CSAGFRGFDQETQYF
d_gene: TRBD2; j_gene: TRBJ2-7; abundance: many; v_gene: TRBV6-4; CDR3nt: TGTGCCAGCAGCGACTCTACTAGCGGCTACTACGAGCAGTACTTC; CDR3aa: CASSDSTSGYYEQYF
d_gene: -; j_gene: TRBJ2-1; abundance: few; v_gene: TRBV11-1; CDR3nt: TGTGCCAGCAGCCCGTGGAGCTCCTACAATGAGCAGTTCTTC; CDR3aa: CASSPWSSYNEQFF
d_gene: TRBD2; j_gene: TRBJ2-5; abundance: few; v_gene: TRBV7-6; CDR3nt: TGTGCCAGCAGCTCCCGGGGGGGGGAAGAGACCCAGTACTTC; CDR3aa: CASSSRGGEETQYF
d_gene: TRBD1; j_gene: TRBJ2-7; abundance: many; v_gene: TRBV6-1; CDR3nt: TGTGCCAGCAGGAGAGTGGGGACAGGGGGGAGCGAGCAGTACTTC; CDR3aa: CASRRVGTGGSEQYF
d_gene: TRBD1; j_gene: TRBJ1-5; abundance: -; v_gene: TRBV12-3/TRBV12-4; CDR3nt: TGTGCCAGCACACCGACAGGGCACAATCAGCCCCAGCATTTT; CDR3aa: CASTPTGHNQPQHF
d_gene: -; j_gene: TRBJ2-7; abundance: -; v_gene: TRBV4-2; CDR3nt: TGTGCCAGCAGCCAATCAAAGGACAGCCCGTACGAGCAGTACTTC; CDR3aa: CASSQSKDSPYEQYF
d_gene: -; j_gene: TRBJ2-1; abundance: -; v_gene: TRBV20-1; CDR3nt: TGTAACCCCCGGCCCTACACGAGGAGCGATGAGCAGTTCTTC; CDR3aa: CNPRPYTRSDEQFF
d_gene: TRBD1; j_gene: TRBJ2-7; abundance: many; v_gene: TRBV2; CDR3nt: TGTGCCAGCAGCCGGGACAGGGGTCCCTACGAGCAGTACTTC; CDR3aa: CASSRDRGPYEQYF
d_gene: -; j_gene: TRBJ2-4; abundance: -; v_gene: TRBV20-1; CDR3nt: TGCAGTGCTAGAGCTGAGTTAGCCAAAAACATTCAGTACTTC; CDR3aa: CSARAELAKNIQYF
d_gene: TRBD2; j_gene: TRBJ2-7; abundance: many; v_gene: TRBV7-8; CDR3nt: TGTGCCAGCAGCTTAGCCCCGGGGGACGGGGGGGAGCAGTACTTC; CDR3aa: CASSLAPGDGGEQYF
d_gene: TRBD2; j_gene: TRBJ2-1; abundance: -; v_gene: TRBV15; CDR3nt: TGTGCCACCAGCAGAGAAAAGGGTCAGCGGGAGGCTTCCTACAATGAGCAGTTCTTC; CDR3aa: CATSREKGQREASYNEQFF
d_gene: -; j_gene: TRBJ1-3; abundance: few; v_gene: TRBV29-1; CDR3nt: TGCAGCGTTGTAGGGTCAACCTCTGGAAACACCATATATTTT; CDR3aa: CSVVGSTSGNTIYF
d_gene: -; j_gene: TRBJ2-1; abundance: -; v_gene: TRBV2; CDR3nt: TGTGCCAGCAGTGTTCGGGGTAGCTACAATGAGCAGTTCTTC; CDR3aa: CASSVRGSYNEQFF
d_gene: TRBD1; j_gene: TRBJ1-4; abundance: many; v_gene: TRBV3-1; CDR3nt: TGTGCCAGCAGGAGGACAGGGATAGGCGAAAAACTGTTTTTT; CDR3aa: CASRRTGIGEKLFF
d_gene: -; j_gene: TRBJ2-4; abundance: many; v_gene: TRBV2; CDR3nt: TGTGCCAGCAGTGGGGAAAACATTCAGTACTTC; CDR3aa: CASSGENIQYF
d_gene: -; j_gene: TRBJ2-7; abundance: many; v_gene: TRBV18; CDR3nt: TGTGCCAGCTCACGACTACCCATGACCTCCTACGAGCAGTACTTC; CDR3aa: CASSRLPMTSYEQYF
d_gene: -; j_gene: TRBJ1-1; abundance: many; v_gene: TRBV2; CDR3nt: TGTGCCAGCAGTTTTAAAACCAACACTGAAGCTTTCTTT; CDR3aa: CASSFKTNTEAFF
d_gene: TRBD1; j_gene: TRBJ2-7; abundance: -; v_gene: TRBV6-9; CDR3nt: TGCGCCAGCAGTGCCGCCGGGACAGCCTACGAGCAGTACTTC; CDR3aa: CASSAAGTAYEQYF
d_gene: TRBD1; j_gene: TRBJ1-6; abundance: -; v_gene: TRBV12-3/TRBV12-4; CDR3nt: TGTGCCAGCAGTAAGAACAGGGGGCTTTCACCCCTCCACTTT; CDR3aa: CASSKNRGLSPLHF
d_gene: -; j_gene: TRBJ2-2; abundance: few; v_gene: TRBV19; CDR3nt: TGTGCCAGTAGCAAGGACCCCCGCCAGCTGACCGGGGAGCTGTTTTTT; CDR3aa: CASSKDPRQLTGELFF
d_gene: TRBD2; j_gene: TRBJ2-1; abundance: -; v_gene: TRBV27; CDR3nt: TGTGCCAGCAGAAAGGGACTAGGGGGCAATGAGCAGTTCTTC; CDR3aa: CASRKGLGGNEQFF
d_gene: -; j_gene: TRBJ1-4; abundance: -; v_gene: TRBV18; CDR3nt: TGTGCCAGCTCACCCCCCCAGGCAACTAATGAAAAACTGTTTTTT; CDR3aa: CASSPPQATNEKLFF
d_gene: -; j_gene: TRBJ2-7; abundance: -; v_gene: TRBV14; CDR3nt: TGTGCCAGCAGCCCCTATGGAGGGGAGCAGTACTTC; CDR3aa: CASSPYGGEQYF
d_gene: -; j_gene: TRBJ1-1; abundance: few; v_gene: TRBV20-1; CDR3nt: TGCAGTGCTAGAGATCGTGCAGGTCTGCCTGAAGCTTTCTTT; CDR3aa: CSARDRAGLPEAFF
d_gene: TRBD1; j_gene: TRBJ2-2; abundance: many; v_gene: TRBV30; CDR3nt: TGTGCCTCTGATCCGGACAGGCGCACCGGGGAGCTGTTTTTT; CDR3aa: CASDPDRRTGELFF
d_gene: TRBD2; j_gene: TRBJ2-7; abundance: -; v_gene: TRBV12-3/TRBV12-4; CDR3nt: TGTGCCTGCAGTTTAGCGGGCGGGGCCTACGAGCAGTACTTC; CDR3aa: CACSLAGGAYEQYF
d_gene: -; j_gene: TRBJ1-1; abundance: -; v_gene: TRBV7-6; CDR3nt: TGTGCCAGCAGCTTAGCGCGGAGGGCGAACTCATCGAACACTGAAGCTTTCTTT; CDR3aa: CASSLARRANSSNTEAFF
d_gene: -; j_gene: TRBJ2-5; abundance: -; v_gene: TRBV6-1; CDR3nt: TGTGCCAGCGGTAATATACAAGAGACCCAGTACTTC; CDR3aa: CASGNIQETQYF
d_gene: -; j_gene: TRBJ1-1; abundance: -; v_gene: TRBV10-2; CDR3nt: TGCGCCAGCAGAGAGACCCTGGCGGGAACTGAAGCTTTCTTT; CDR3aa: CASRETLAGTEAFF
d_gene: TRBD1; j_gene: TRBJ2-2; abundance: -; v_gene: TRBV27; CDR3nt: TGTGCCAGCAGTTTGACAGGGTTACGTGGGGGGGAGCTGTTTTTT; CDR3aa: CASSLTGLRGGELFF
d_gene: -; j_gene: TRBJ1-2; abundance: few; v_gene: TRBV20-1; CDR3nt: TGCAGTGGTCAAATTCTGCGGGATGGCTACACCTTC; CDR3aa: CSGQILRDGYTF
d_gene: -; j_gene: TRBJ1-1; abundance: -; v_gene: TRBV9; CDR3nt: TGTGCCGGCAGGGTTGGACCCACCTCGAACACTGAAGCTTTCTTT; CDR3aa: CAGRVGPTSNTEAFF
d_gene: -; j_gene: TRBJ1-6; abundance: few; v_gene: TRBV7-9; CDR3nt: TGTGCCAGCAGCGTCCGGACCTTTAATTCACCCCTCCACTTT; CDR3aa: CASSVRTFNSPLHF
d_gene: -; j_gene: TRBJ2-5; abundance: many; v_gene: TRBV28; CDR3nt: TGTGCCAGCAGCTCTTACCAAGAGACCCAGTACTTC; CDR3aa: CASSSYQETQYF
d_gene: TRBD2; j_gene: TRBJ2-7; abundance: many; v_gene: TRBV6-2/TRBV6-3; CDR3nt: TGTGCCAGCAGTTCTTTAGCGGGAGTTAACGAGCAGTACTTC; CDR3aa: CASSSLAGVNEQYF
d_gene: TRBD1; j_gene: TRBJ1-2; abundance: few; v_gene: TRBV5-1; CDR3nt: TGCGCCAGCAGCCTGGACAGGGACGACTATGGCTACACCTTC; CDR3aa: CASSLDRDDYGYTF
d_gene: TRBD1; j_gene: TRBJ2-6; abundance: many; v_gene: TRBV28; CDR3nt: TGTGCCAGCAGTTCCACCCCCCTGACAGGGTTGGGGGCCAACGTCCTGACTTTC; CDR3aa: CASSSTPLTGLGANVLTF
d_gene: TRBD2; j_gene: TRBJ2-2; abundance: few; v_gene: TRBV28; CDR3nt: TGTGCCAGCAGCGTGCCGGGACTAGCCTCAGAGCTTCCCGGGGAGCTGTTTTTT; CDR3aa: CASSVPGLASELPGELFF
d_gene: -; j_gene: TRBJ2-3; abundance: -; v_gene: TRBV20-1; CDR3nt: TGCAGTGCTCGGGACCTCACAGATACGCAGTATTTT; CDR3aa: CSARDLTDTQYF
d_gene: TRBD1; j_gene: TRBJ1-5; abundance: -; v_gene: TRBV9; CDR3nt: TGTGCCAGCAGCTCACAGGGGGACCATCAGCCCCAGCATTTT; CDR3aa: CASSSQGDHQPQHF
d_gene: TRBD2; j_gene: TRBJ2-1; abundance: -; v_gene: TRBV7-2; CDR3nt: TGTGCCAGCAGCTTATTTAGAGCGGGACTAGCGGGGGGAAGCTCCTACAATGAGCAGTTCTTC; CDR3aa: CASSLFRAGLAGGSSYNEQFF
d_gene: TRBD2; j_gene: TRBJ2-7; abundance: -; v_gene: TRBV5-1; CDR3nt: TGCGCCAGCAGCGTCACGGGGGGGAACCCCTACGAGCAGTACTTC; CDR3aa: CASSVTGGNPYEQYF
d_gene: -; j_gene: TRBJ2-2; abundance: few; v_gene: TRBV3-1; CDR3nt: TGTGCCAGCAGCCAGGGTCTTACTTTGGCCGGGGAGCTGTTTTTT; CDR3aa: CASSQGLTLAGELFF
d_gene: TRBD1; j_gene: TRBJ1-1; abundance: -; v_gene: TRBV29-1; CDR3nt: TGCAGCGCCAGGACAGGATCTAAGACTGAAGCTTTCTTT; CDR3aa: CSARTGSKTEAFF
d_gene: -; j_gene: TRBJ1-2; abundance: -; v_gene: TRBV4-1; CDR3nt: TGCGCCAGCACCCAAGGGGCGACAGCGGGCGACCTCTATGGCTACACCTTC; CDR3aa: CASTQGATAGDLYGYTF
d_gene: -; j_gene: TRBJ2-2; abundance: many; v_gene: TRBV9; CDR3nt: TGTGCCAGCAGCGTAGTGTCAGGGGCCGGGGAGCTGTTTTTT; CDR3aa: CASSVVSGAGELFF
d_gene: -; j_gene: TRBJ2-7; abundance: many; v_gene: TRBV20-1; CDR3nt: TGCAGTGCTACCTCTCCAAACGGGAGAGGTCACGAGCAGTACTTC; CDR3aa: CSATSPNGRGHEQYF
d_gene: -; j_gene: TRBJ2-2; abundance: few; v_gene: TRBV19; CDR3nt: TGTGCCAGACGGGATGGGGGGCTAAACACCGGGGAGCTGTTTTTT; CDR3aa: CARRDGGLNTGELFF
d_gene: TRBD1; j_gene: TRBJ2-2; abundance: many; v_gene: TRBV19; CDR3nt: TGTGCCAGTAGGCTCACAGGGGACACCGGGGAGCTGTTTTTT; CDR3aa: CASRLTGDTGELFF